One sample yielded the 11 T cell receptor beta chains listed below, sequenced in a study of graft-versus-host responses after intestinal transplantation. Their specific antigens are unknown. Sequencing used immunoSEQ multiplex PCR; TCRdb keeps in-frame clones, though not all of them. The sample consists of about 90,000 clones, over 85% of them appearing once. Material: unstimulated CD8+ T cells sorted from spleen or lymph node cells, obtained before transplant. The receptor source for this set is a human donor who was the organ donor for an intestinal transplant.

This chain links TRBV4-3 with TRBJ2-3; D perhaps matches TRBD1 (6 bases). Germline V gene sequence: CDR1 LGHNA, CDR2 YSLEER. Between the trimmed V and J ends, which lost 0 bases and 2 bases, there was a span of 18 bases. The CDR3 totals 18 residues. CDR3 residues: CASSQEGIRGDLTDTQYF. In DNA form, the CDR3 reads TGCGCCAGCAGCCAAGAAGGAATCAGGGGAGACCTCACAGATACGCAGTATTTT.

This rearrangement joins TRBV9 to TRBJ2-1; TRBD2 is a possible D gene (5 bases). The CDR3 runs to 12 residues. From germline, CDR1 is SGDLS and CDR2 YYNGEE. Trimming pared 3 bases from V and 4 bases from J, leaving 5 bases between. The CDR3 loop is CASSGGYNEQFF. The CDR3 nucleotides are TGTGCCAGCAGCGGAGGGTACAATGAGCAGTTCTTC.

This clone has only a few counts. The chain couples TRBV4-1 to TRBJ1-1, with D possibly matching TRBD1 (6 bases). The CDR3 contains 12 residues. The germline gives CDR1 MGHRA, CDR2 YSYEKL. The V end lost 6 bases, the J end lost 11 bases, and 16 bases lay between the germline ends. CDR3 sequence reads: CASSHQGSGAFF. The CDR3 DNA reads as TGCGCCAGCAGTCATCAGGGGTCGGGCGCTTTCTTT.

The chain couples TRBV7-2 to TRBJ2-3; TRBD2 might be the D (7 bases). With 7 bases removed from V and 5 bases from J, the gap between germline ends came to 22 bases. The CDR3 runs 16 residues. Germline CDR1 reads SGHTA; CDR2 reads FQGNSA. The CDR3 spells CASTHLRGGIGDTQYF. Here the CDR3 DNA reads TGTGCCAGCACCCACCTTAGGGGGGGCATCGGAGATACGCAGTATTTT.

The chain recombines TRBV5-6 with TRBJ1-4; no definite D call. Germline V lookup: CDR1 SGHDT, CDR2 YYEEEE. V was clipped by 2 bases and J by 7 bases, with 3 bases between them. The CDR3 totals 11 residues. This chain's CDR3 is CASSFGEKLFF. DNA for the CDR3: TGTGCCAGCAGCTTCGGTGAAAAACTGTTTTTT.

The CDR3 is CASSQGGKGEQFF. As DNA, the CDR3 is TGCGCCAGCAGCCAAGGAGGGAAAGGGGAGCAGTTCTTC. The V gene is TRBV4-1, the J gene TRBJ2-1, with a tentative D call TRBD2 (5 bases). The CDR3 has 13 residues. The germline CDR1 and CDR2 sequences are MGHRA and YSYEKL. Trimming took 1 base from V and 10 from J, leaving 11 bases between them.

The chain couples TRBV11-1 to TRBJ1-4, with 9 bases matching TRBD1. The CDR3 sequence is 15 residues long. Germline lookup yields CDR1 SGHAT and CDR2 FQDESV (reference sequence). Unmatched junction bases numbered 8, after V lost 4 bases and J lost 8 bases. In nucleotides, the CDR3 is TGTGCCAGCAGCTCCGACGGGACAGGGAAGGAAAAACTGTTTTTT. It encodes CASSSDGTGKEKLFF.

The chain has TRBV7-6 and TRBJ2-2; D might be TRBD1 (6 bases). Germline CDR1 and CDR2: SGHVS and FNYEAQ. V dropped 5 bases and J dropped 2 bases, with 27 bases sitting between them. CDR3 size: 20 residues. The CDR3 nucleotides read TGTGCCAGCAGCCTTGAGACAGGTCCTAGATTTAAACTTAACACCGGGGAGCTGTTTTTT. Its translation: CASSLETGPRFKLNTGELFF.

This sequence joins TRBV29-1 and TRBJ2-1; D unclear. The CDR3 sequence is 11 residues long. The germline gives CDR1 SQVTM, CDR2 ANQGSEA. V was pared by 2 bases and J by 13 bases, with 12 bases between. The CDR3 DNA reads TGCAGCGTTGAATTCGGCGGCCACCAGTTCTTC. Its translation is CSVEFGGHQFF.

The V and J genes are TRBV28 and TRBJ1-1; D call uncertain. With 5 bases removed from V and 9 bases from J, the gap between germline ends came to 28 bases. The CDR3 totals 17 residues. Germline CDR1 and CDR2: MDHEN and SYDVKM. The CDR3 here is CASSPSHYYQEVPQAFF. CDR3 nucleotides: TGTGCCAGCAGTCCCAGTCACTACTATCAGGAGGTCCCCCAAGCTTTCTTT. The full variable domain, rest sourced from reference TRBV28 and TRBJ1-1, is DVKVTQSSRYLVKRTGEKVFLECVQDMDHENMFWYRQDPGLGLRLIYFSYDVKMKEKGDIPEGYSVSREKKERFSLILESASTNQTSMYLCASSPSHYYQEVPQAFFGQGTRLTVV.

The chain carries TRBV7-9 and TRBJ2-7; D is possibly TRBD1 (6 bases). The germline V and J ends were trimmed by 5 bases and 2 bases, with 13 bases remaining between them. This CDR3 region has 14 residues. Germline V gives CDR1 SEHNR, CDR2 FQNEAQ (reference sequence). In DNA form, the CDR3 reads TGTGCCAGCAGCCGCATCAGGGGCCCCTACGAGCAGTACTTC. Residues: CASSRIRGPYEQYF.